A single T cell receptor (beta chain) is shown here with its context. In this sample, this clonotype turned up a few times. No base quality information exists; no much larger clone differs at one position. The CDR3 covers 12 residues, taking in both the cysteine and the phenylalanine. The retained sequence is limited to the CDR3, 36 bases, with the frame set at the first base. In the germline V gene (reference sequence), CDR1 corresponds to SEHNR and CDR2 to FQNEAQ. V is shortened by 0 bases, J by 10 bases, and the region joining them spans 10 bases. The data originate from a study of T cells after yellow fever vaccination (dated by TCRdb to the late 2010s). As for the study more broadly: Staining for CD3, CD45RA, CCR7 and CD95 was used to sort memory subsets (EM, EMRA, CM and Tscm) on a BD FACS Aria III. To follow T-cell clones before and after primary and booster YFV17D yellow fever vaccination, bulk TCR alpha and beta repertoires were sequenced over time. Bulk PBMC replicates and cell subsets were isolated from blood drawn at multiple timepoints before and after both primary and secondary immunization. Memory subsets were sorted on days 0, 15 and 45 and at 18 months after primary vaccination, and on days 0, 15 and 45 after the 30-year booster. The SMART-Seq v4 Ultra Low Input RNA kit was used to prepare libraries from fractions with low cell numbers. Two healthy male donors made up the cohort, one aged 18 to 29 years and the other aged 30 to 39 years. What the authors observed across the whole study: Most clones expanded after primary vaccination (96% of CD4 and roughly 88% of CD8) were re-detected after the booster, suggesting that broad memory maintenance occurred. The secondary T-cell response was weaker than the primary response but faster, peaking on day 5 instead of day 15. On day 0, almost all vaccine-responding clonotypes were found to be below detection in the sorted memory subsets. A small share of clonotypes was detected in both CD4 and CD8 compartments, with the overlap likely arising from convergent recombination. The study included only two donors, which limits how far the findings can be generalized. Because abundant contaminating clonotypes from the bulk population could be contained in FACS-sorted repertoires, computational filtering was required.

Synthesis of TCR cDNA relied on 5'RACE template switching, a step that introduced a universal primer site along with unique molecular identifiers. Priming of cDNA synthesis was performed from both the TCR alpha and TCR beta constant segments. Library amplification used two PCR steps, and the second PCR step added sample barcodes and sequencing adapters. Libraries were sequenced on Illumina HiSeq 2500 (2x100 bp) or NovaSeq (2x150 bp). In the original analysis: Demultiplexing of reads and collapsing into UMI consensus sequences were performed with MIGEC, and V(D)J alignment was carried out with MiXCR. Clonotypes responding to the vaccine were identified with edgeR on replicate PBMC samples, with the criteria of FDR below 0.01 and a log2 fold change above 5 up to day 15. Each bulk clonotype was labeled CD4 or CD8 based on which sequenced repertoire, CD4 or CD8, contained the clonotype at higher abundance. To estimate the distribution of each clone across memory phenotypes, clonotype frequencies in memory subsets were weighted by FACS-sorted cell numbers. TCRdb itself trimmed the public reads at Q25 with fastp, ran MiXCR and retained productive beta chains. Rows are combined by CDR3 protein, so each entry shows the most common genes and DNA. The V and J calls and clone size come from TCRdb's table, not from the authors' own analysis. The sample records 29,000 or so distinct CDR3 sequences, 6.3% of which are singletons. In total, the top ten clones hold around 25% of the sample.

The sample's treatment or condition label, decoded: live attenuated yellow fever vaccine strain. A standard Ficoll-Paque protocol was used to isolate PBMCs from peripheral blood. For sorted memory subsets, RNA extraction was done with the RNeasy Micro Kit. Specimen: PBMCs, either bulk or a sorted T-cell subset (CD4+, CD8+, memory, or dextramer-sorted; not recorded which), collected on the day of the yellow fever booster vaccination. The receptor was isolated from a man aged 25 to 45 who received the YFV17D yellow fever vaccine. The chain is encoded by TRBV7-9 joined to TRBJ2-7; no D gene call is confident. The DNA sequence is TGTGCCAGCAGCTTAGCCGGGCAGATACAGTACTTC. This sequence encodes CASSLAGQIQYF. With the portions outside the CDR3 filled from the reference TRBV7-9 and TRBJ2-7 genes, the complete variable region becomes DTGVSQNPRHKITKRGQNVTFRCDPISEHNRLYWYRQTLGQGPEFLTYFQNEAQLEKSRLLSDRFSAERPKGSFSTLEIQRTEQGDSAMYLCASSLAGQIQYFGPGTRLTVT.